This paragraph covers one T cell receptor (beta chain) sequence. Some clones are missing from TCRdb's copy, which holds only in-frame ones; the method was immunoSEQ multiplex PCR. The sample records roughly 23,000 clones, about 87% being singletons. This sample was included in a study of chemoradiotherapy in HPV16-positive cancers. Between the trimmed V and J ends, which lost 4 bases and 7 bases, there was a span of 19 bases. Germline values: CDR1 GTSNPN, CDR2 SVGIG (reference sequence). The CDR3 consists of 14 residues. The starting material was blood, obtained from a patient who underwent chemoradiotherapy. The V call is TRBV30, the J call TRBJ1-2; D uncertain. The TCR sequence derives from a human donor with HPV-associated anogenital cancer. DNA for the CDR3: TGTGCCTGGATTCTTTCCCCCCTCAGTGGTGGCTACACCTTC. This translates into CAWILSPLSGGYTF.